What follows are 23 T cell receptor delta chains derived from one specimen sequenced in a study of gamma-delta T cells after stem cell transplantation (TCRdb year 2016). Library preparation employed RT-PCR. This sample was sequenced with an Illumina MiSeq. With CATT, TCRdb called clones again from the public reads; duplicate DNA rows were later joined. The sample data list about 14,000 delta-chain clones, and roughly 34% of these were observed just once. The ten largest clonotypes hold 3.5% to 4% of the sample. The sequencing sample was made of gamma-delta T cells. Source of these receptors: a human donor. It is not recorded whose cells these are; they may come from a transplant donor.

This clone was counted a few times. The limits of the CDR3 on the DNA are not certain, so only TCRdb's listed CDR3 is given. The rearrangement links TRAV29/DV5 to TRDJ1; TRDD3 was called by the table and not checked on the DNA. Germline lookup yields CDR1 NSMFDY and CDR2 ISSIKDK. The CDR3 length is 21 residues, termini included. CDR3 in amino acids: CSVLLCSKRVCGGIFTDKLIF.

The table lists this clone with a few counts. The V call is TRDV3, the J call TRDJ1; 8 bases align to TRDD3. The CDR3 spans 17 residues. Germline V gene lookup returns CDR1 TVYSNPD and CDR2 GDNSRS (reference sequence). Trimming took 4 bases from V and 2 from J; bases not matched to a gene: 18. The CDR3 spells CASSSVLGAYGTDKLIF. As DNA, the CDR3 is TGTGCCTCCTCCTCCGTACTGGGGGCCTACGGGACCGATAAACTCATCTTT.

By share, this clone counts as medium-sized. Other DNA sequences in the same sample also yield this CDR3. This chain's CDR3 is CACDTEGDRVDKLIF. CDR3 in DNA: TGTGCCTGTGACACCGAGGGGGATAGAGTCGATAAACTCATCTTT. The chain combines TRDV2 with TRDJ1; 8 bases agree with TRDD3. Germline assignment: CDR1 GEAIGNYY and CDR2 EKD. This CDR3 contains 15 residues. Unmatched junction bases numbered 6, after V lost 0 bases and J lost 4 bases.

This clone was picked up a small number of times. This sequence joins TRDV1 and TRDJ2; tentatively, D is TRDD3 (6 bases). V lost 0 bases and J 2 bases, leaving 22 bases between the germline ends. Germline V gene data show CDR1 as TSWWSYY and CDR2 as QGS. The CDR3 runs to 20 residues. The CDR3 DNA sequence: TGTGCTCTTGGGGAACTAGTTTGCGGGCCCGGCGGGGGATTGACAGCACAACTCTTCTTT. Translated, it gives CALGELVCGPGGGLTAQLFF.

The rearrangement joins TRDV1 to TRDJ1; possibly TRDD3 for D (5 bases). V lost 9 bases and J 9 bases, leaving 20 bases between the germline ends. CDR3 length equals 13 residues. Germline V gene sequence: CDR1 TSWWSYY, CDR2 QGS. CDR3 nucleotides: TGTGCTCTCGCCTCGGGGACTCGTTCCGAACTCATCTTT. Its translation: CALASGTRSELIF.

With regard to this clone: One end of the junction varies from germline; a read error may be responsible. This chain uses TRDV2 with TRDJ1, with a possible D match to TRDD3 (5 bases). Germline CDR1 GEAIGNYY, CDR2 EKD. There are 17 residues in the CDR3. DNA for the CDR3: TGTGCCTGTGACTCGGGGCCAAGCTCCTGGGACACCCGTAAAATGATTTTC. This sequence encodes CACDSGPSSWDTRKMIF.

This clone was detected only a few times. This sequence joins TRDV2 and TRDJ1, with 13 bases identical to TRDD3. This CDR3 contains 17 residues. V lost 3 bases, J lost 0 bases, and 6 bases stayed unmatched. Per the germline V gene, CDR1 is GEAIGNYY and CDR2 is EKD. CDR3 in amino acids: CACDAVLGDTYTDKLIF. CDR3 nucleotides: TGTGCCTGTGACGCTGTACTGGGGGATACGTACACCGATAAACTCATCTTT.

A few counts support this clone. This sample includes further DNA sequences coding for the same CDR3. The chain combines TRDV2 with TRDJ2; 10 bases align to TRDD3. The trim removed 5 bases at V and 5 bases at J, leaving 1 base unmatched. There are 13 residues in the CDR3. Germline CDR1 is GEAIGNYY and CDR2 is EKD. The CDR3 nucleotides are TGTGCCTGTGTACTGGGGGATACAGCACAACTCTTCTTT. Protein: CACVLGDTAQLFF.

This chain connects TRAV29/DV5 to TRDJ1; perhaps TRDD2 as D (6 bases). Germline V CDR1 and CDR2: NSMFDY, ISSIKDK. This CDR3 has 20 amino acids. Deletions cut 0 bases from V and 4 bases from J, with 31 bases between. Here the CDR3 reads CAASGVGPTPSGGLGDKLIF. CDR3 nucleotide sequence: TGTGCAGCAAGCGGGGTAGGTCCTACGCCATCCGGGGGTCTCGGCGATAAACTCATCTTT.

J is TRDJ1 and V is TRDV3, with TRDD3 identical over 7 bases. The germline V gene encodes CDR1 TVYSNPD and CDR2 GDNSRS (reference sequence). Trimming took 0 bases from V and 4 from J; bases not matched to a gene: 8. This CDR3 is built from 14 residues. The CDR3: CAFSSRDTNDKLIF. The CDR3 nucleotides are TGTGCCTTTAGTAGCCGGGATACTAACGATAAACTCATCTTT.

The chain links TRDV1 to TRDJ1; 12 bases are a match to TRDD3. The CDR3 contains 23 residues. Germline loops: CDR1 TSWWSYY, CDR2 QGS. The trim removed 5 bases at V and 0 bases at J, leaving 25 bases unmatched. CDR3 sequence (DNA): TGTGCTCTTGGGTACTCCTTCCTACACTTTCAGGTACTGGGGGATACCTACACCGATAAACTCATCTTT. Translated, it gives CALGYSFLHFQVLGDTYTDKLIF.

This clone has a handful of counts. The chain recombines TRDV1 with TRDJ1, with 12 nucleotides matching TRDD3. The CDR3 length is 17 residues. Trimming took 3 bases from V and 0 from J; bases not matched to a gene: 5. The germline gives CDR1 TSWWSYY, CDR2 QGS. CDR3: CALGDYTGGYYTDKLIF. The CDR3 DNA reads TGTGCTCTTGGGGATTATACTGGGGGATACTACACCGATAAACTCATCTTT.

As to this clone: Other nucleotide sequences from this sample produce the same CDR3. The genes are TRDV2 and TRDJ3; D possibly corresponds to TRDD3 (6 bases). Germline V CDR1 and CDR2: GEAIGNYY, EKD. This CDR3 has 17 residues. V lost 0 bases and J 0 bases, leaving 8 bases between the germline ends. This chain's CDR3 is CACDTGGSSWDTRQMFF. CDR3 nucleotide sequence: TGTGCCTGTGACACCGGGGGGAGCTCCTGGGACACCCGACAGATGTTTTTC.

The chain uses TRDV3 and TRDJ1, with 8 bases lining up with TRDD3. After removal of 2 bases from V and 2 bases from J, the junction contained 22 bases not matched to a gene. The CDR3 extends over 19 amino acids. CDR1 is TVYSNPD, CDR2 GDNSRS, per germline (reference sequence). Here the CDR3 DNA reads TGTGCCTTTCTTCCACCCAATTGTACTGGGGGTCTCCCGACCGATAAACTCATCTTT. Translating gives CAFLPPNCTGGLPTDKLIF.

The rearrangement joins TRDV2 to TRDJ2; 12 bases fit TRDD3. V was clipped by 2 bases and J by 0 bases; unmatched bases: 15. The CDR3 loop spans 21 amino acids. Germline V gene sequence: CDR1 GEAIGNYY, CDR2 EKD. The CDR3: CACDNILGDTPRLSLTAQLFF. CDR3 nucleotide sequence: TGTGCCTGTGACAACATACTGGGGGATACCCCTCGCCTATCTTTGACAGCACAACTCTTCTTT.

Sample share makes this clone medium-sized. Other DNA sequences in the sample encode the same CDR3. V and J are TRDV2 and TRDJ2; TRDD3 is a possible D gene (6 bases). CDR1 is GEAIGNYY, CDR2 EKD, per germline. The CDR3 has 13 amino acids. V lost 3 bases and J 9 bases, leaving 13 bases between the germline ends. CDR3 in DNA: TGTGCCTGTGACCCCGTTGGGGGTACACAACTCTTCTTT. The encoded protein is CACDPVGGTQLFF.

This clone was seen a few times. CDR3 nucleotides: TGTGCCTTTAGGAGCCATGGAGGACGAATCTGGGGGATACAAGCTTTGACAGCACAACTCTTCTTT. It encodes CAFRSHGGRIWGIQALTAQLFF. V is TRDV3 and J is TRDJ2, with TRDD3 matching 11 bases. Looked up from germline, CDR1 is TVYSNPD and CDR2 is GDNSRS (reference sequence). There are 22 residues in the CDR3. J gave up 0 bases and V 0 bases, and 21 bases lay outside the gene matches.

This clone was seen more than once but under ten times. The chain uses TRDV2 and TRDJ1, with TRDD3 matching over 12 bases. Germline loops: CDR1 GEAIGNYY, CDR2 EKD. With 0 bases clipped from V and 0 bases from J, the junction kept 19 bases outside the gene matches. This CDR3 is 22 amino acids long. CDR3 sequence (DNA): TGTGCCTGTGACACCGGAGGGAGGGCTACTGGGGGATACCGTAACTACACCGATAAACTCATCTTT. It specifies CACDTGGRATGGYRNYTDKLIF.

This rearrangement joins TRDV2 to TRDJ1, with 11 bases matching TRDD3. Germline loops: CDR1 GEAIGNYY, CDR2 EKD. This CDR3 spans 20 amino acids. With 3 bases clipped from V and 7 bases from J, the junction kept 24 bases outside the gene matches. This CDR3 is CACDGNWPSLGDTMWGKLIF. CDR3 coding DNA: TGTGCCTGTGACGGAAACTGGCCTTCCCTGGGGGATACTATGTGGGGTAAACTCATCTTT.

V gene TRDV1 combines with J gene TRDJ3; 9 bases match TRDD2. This CDR3 has 22 residues. With 1 base clipped from V and 1 base from J, the junction kept 14 bases outside the gene matches. Germline lookup yields CDR1 TSWWSYY and CDR2 QGS. The CDR3 nucleotides are TGTGCTCTTGGGGAACGTACCTTCCTACGTGTCCTGGGGTCCTGGGACACCCGACAGATGTTTTTC. It translates to CALGERTFLRVLGSWDTRQMFF.

This clone was found a few times. The rearrangement links TRDV1 to TRDJ1; TRDD3 agrees at 9 bases. Germline CDR1 and CDR2: TSWWSYY and QGS. Germline trimming cut 6 bases from V and 4 bases from J; bases unmatched to any gene: 24. The CDR3 is made up of 20 amino acids. CDR3 loop: CALGPGDTKGGERVGDKLIF. CDR3 coding DNA: TGTGCTCTTGGCCCCGGGGATACGAAGGGAGGTGAAAGGGTCGGCGATAAACTCATCTTT.

This clone occurred once. The V and J genes are TRAV29/DV5 and TRDJ1; D ambiguous. Trimming left V 0 bases short and J 1 base short, with 22 bases between. CDR1 and CDR2 (germline): NSMFDY, ISSIKDK. The CDR3 contains 18 residues. The CDR3 reads CAASGKRVETSGTDKLIF. CDR3 bases: TGTGCAGCAAGCGGGAAACGGGTGGAGACGTCGGGCACCGATAAACTCATCTTT.

J is TRDJ3 and V is TRDV2, with D perhaps matching TRDD2 or TRDD3 (5 bases each). In germline, CDR1 is GEAIGNYY, CDR2 EKD. V lost 0 bases and J lost 0, with 17 bases in between. The length of the CDR3 is 20 residues. In nucleotides, the CDR3 is TGTGCCTGTGACACCGATCCGGGGGTCTTCCCCTCCTGGGACACCCGACAGATGTTTTTC. This sequence encodes CACDTDPGVFPSWDTRQMFF.